A selection of T cell receptor beta chains follows, all from one sample in a study of blood T cell repertoires in COVID-19. Sequenced by immunoSEQ multiplex PCR; TCRdb stores in-frame clones only, minus some. The profile covers roughly 30,000 clones, with around 89% appearing a single time and less than 3.5% taken by the ten largest. Sample: peripheral blood. These receptor sequences come from a human donor in a cohort sampled during active COVID-19. CDR3s leave out the opening cysteine and the closing phenylalanine or tryptophan.

TRBJ2-1 | 13 | TRBV7-6 | ASSYPARGQNEQF
TRBJ2-1 | 12 | TRBV11-2 | ASSLGLANNEQF
TRBJ1-2 | 12 | TRBV10-3 | AISESGEPGGET
TRBJ1-2 | 12 | TRBV6-5 | ASSYLQPVYGYT
TRBJ1-1 | 15 | TRBV27 | ASSYGLGTGDSTEAF
TRBJ2-1 | 13 | TRBV5-4 | ASSLGRGQYNEQF
TRBJ2-7 | 12 | TRBV29-1 | SVVKGTVLYEQY
TRBJ1-1 | 12 | TRBV15 | ATSRGGVRTEAF
TRBJ1-2 | 13 | TRBV19 | ASSIDSAFNYGYT
TRBJ2-1 | 13 | TRBV2 | ASSVGLAGRDEQF
TRBJ1-1 | 12 | TRBV27 | ASRSDFGDTEAF
TRBJ1-2 | 12 | TRBV6-5 | ASSYVRANYGYT
TRBJ2-1 | 13 | TRBV9 | ASSVEFSEGDEQF
TRBJ2-1 | 10 | TRBV12-5 | ASGSPGLRQF
TRBJ1-2 | 13 | TRBV7-9 | ASSLRVAGDYGYT
TRBJ2-7 | 18 | TRBV7-8 | ASSSPLSGGKGSRFYEQY
TRBJ2-1 | 12 | TRBV27 | ASSDRASNNEQF
TRBJ2-3 | 15 | TRBV4-2 | ASSQAFLGGGTDTQY
TRBJ2-2 | 15 | TRBV19 | ASSMGLAGANTGELF
TRBJ2-7 | 14 | TRBV4-1 | ASSQRFGQGPYEQY
TRBJ2-3 | 14 | TRBV5-1 | ASSLHSGGSTDTQY
TRBJ1-2 | 12 | TRBV5-1 | ASSLQGQDAGYT
TRBJ1-3 | 13 | TRBV9 | ASSVAPIQGNTIY
TRBJ2-1 | 14 | TRBV7-3 | ASSSSSGGSYNEQF
TRBJ2-7 | 13 | TRBV7-2 | ASSPESGWPNEQY
TRBJ1-5 | 11 | TRBV2 | ASTPSSTQPQH
TRBJ2-1 | 15 | TRBV4-2 | ASSLGSSGGAFYEQF
TRBJ1-2 | 13 | TRBV9 | ASSVATGTNYGYT
TRBJ2-5 | 11 | TRBV11-2 | ASSLQVQETQY
TRBJ2-5 | 12 | TRBV7-3 | ASSSAGLGETQY
TRBJ2-1 | 13 | TRBV6-5 | ASRKGGAVAGEQF
TRBJ2-3 | 14 | TRBV13 | ASSLRFGPITDTQY
TRBJ1-5 | 12 | TRBV10-2 | ASSDRAGNQPQH
TRBJ2-7 | 11 | TRBV6-5 | ASSSGGVHEQY
TRBJ2-1 | 16 | TRBV19 | ASSIGPGQGAQYHEQF
TRBJ1-4 | 16 | TRBV6-4 | ASSDSPGQGCTNEKLF
TRBJ1-6 | 13 | TRBV19 | ASSMLDREWPPLH
TRBJ1-1 | 11 | TRBV7-8 | ASSLGANTEAF
TRBJ2-1 | 11 | TRBV29-1 | SVGVGRYNEQF
TRBJ2-1 | 12 | TRBV6-6 | ASTNELSYNEQF
TRBJ1-1 | 14 | TRBV4-1 | ASSQESRGWNTEAF
TRBJ2-2 | 16 | TRBV7-8 | ASSPTLPRQGARGELF
TRBJ1-2 | 13 | TRBV27 | ASSLSPGVNYGYT
TRBJ1-4 | 13 | TRBV7-9 | ASSKATGLNEKLF
TRBJ1-2 | 14 | TRBV7-9 | ASSTGQGTRDYGYT
TRBJ1-2 | 14 | TRBV7-8 | ASSLQGTGKNYGYT
TRBJ2-5 | 13 | TRBV7-9 | ASSLITSGKETQY
TRBJ2-3 | 15 | TRBV6-2/TRBV6-3 | ASSYGASGGPALTQY
TRBJ2-2 | 13 | TRBV18 | ASSQRDRNTGELF
TRBJ2-3 | 12 | TRBV5-1 | ASRPGQATDTQY
TRBJ1-2 | 14 | TRBV12-5 | ASGLDGMDRGYGYT
TRBJ1-3 | 14 | TRBV15 | ATSRATAGSGNTIY
TRBJ1-2 | 13 | TRBV4-1 | ASSQDPDSLLGYT
TRBJ1-3 | 14 | TRBV14 | ASSQDRGTVGNTIY
TRBJ2-3 | 13 | TRBV13 | ASRRPGVQTDTQY
TRBJ1-4 | 9 | TRBV7-9 | ASRSNEKLF
TRBJ2-1 | 14 | TRBV4-1 | ASSQAQTSYGNEQF
TRBJ1-6 | 11 | TRBV6-5 | ASSYDRDSPLH
TRBJ2-1 | 8 | TRBV5-1 | ASNGDRRL
TRBJ2-1 | 12 | TRBV5-1 | ASSRDRASNEQF